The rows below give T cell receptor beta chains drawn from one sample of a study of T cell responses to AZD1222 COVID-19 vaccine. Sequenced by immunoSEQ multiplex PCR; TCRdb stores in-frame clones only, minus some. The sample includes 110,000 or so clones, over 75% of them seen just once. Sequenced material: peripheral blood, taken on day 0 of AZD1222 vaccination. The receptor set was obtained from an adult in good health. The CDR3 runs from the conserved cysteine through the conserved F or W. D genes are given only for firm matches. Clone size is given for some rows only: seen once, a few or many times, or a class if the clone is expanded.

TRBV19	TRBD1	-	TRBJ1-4	CASTADRGTEKLFF	TGTGCCAGTACCGCGGACAGGGGAACTGAAAAACTGTTTTTT
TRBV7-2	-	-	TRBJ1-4	CASSLASYNEKLFF	TGTGCCAGCAGCTTAGCCAGCTATAATGAAAAACTGTTTTTT
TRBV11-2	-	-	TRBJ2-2	CASTHPRGANTGELFF	TGTGCCAGCACCCACCCCCGAGGCGCGAACACCGGGGAGCTGTTTTTT
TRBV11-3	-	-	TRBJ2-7	CASSSIFSGNYEQYF	TGTGCCAGCAGCTCCATTTTCTCAGGGAACTACGAGCAGTACTTC
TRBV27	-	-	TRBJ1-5	CASRQIYSNQPQHF	TGTGCCAGCCGACAGATTTATAGCAATCAGCCCCAGCATTTT
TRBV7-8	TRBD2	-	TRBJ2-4	CASSPRRLAGDVAKNIQYF	TGTGCCAGCAGCCCCCGCAGACTAGCGGGAGACGTGGCCAAAAACATTCAGTACTTC
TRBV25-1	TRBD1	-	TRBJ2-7	CASSGQEGTGGFEQYF	TGTGCCAGCAGTGGGCAGGAAGGGACAGGGGGTTTCGAGCAGTACTTC
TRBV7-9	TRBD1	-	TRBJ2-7	CASSPSGTGFDEQYF	TGTGCCAGCAGCCCCTCTGGGACAGGGTTTGACGAGCAGTACTTC
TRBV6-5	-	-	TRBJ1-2	CASSYSIRPGLYGYTF	TGTGCCAGCAGTTACTCGATTAGACCGGGTCTCTATGGCTACACCTTC
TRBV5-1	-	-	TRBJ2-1	CASSLDLLEQFF	TGCGCCAGCAGCTTGGACCTCTTGGAGCAGTTCTTC
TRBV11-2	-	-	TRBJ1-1	CASSHAWRDLTEAFF	TGTGCCAGCAGTCACGCGTGGCGGGATCTCACTGAAGCTTTCTTT
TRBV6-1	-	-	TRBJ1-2	CASSEARLGNYGYTF	TGTGCCAGCAGTGAAGCCCGTTTGGGTAACTATGGCTACACCTTC
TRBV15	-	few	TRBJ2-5	CATSKGRVGTQYF	TGTGCCACCAGCAAAGGACGGGTGGGGACCCAGTACTTC
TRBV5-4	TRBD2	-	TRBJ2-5	CASSFLAGEGTQYF	TGTGCCAGCAGCTTTCTAGCGGGAGAGGGGACCCAGTACTTC
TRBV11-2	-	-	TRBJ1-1	CASSPWDTEAFF	TGTGCCAGCAGCCCCTGGGACACTGAAGCTTTCTTT
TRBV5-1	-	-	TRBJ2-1	CASSFEGGGAYNEQFF	TGCGCCAGCAGCTTCGAGGGGGGCGGCGCCTACAATGAGCAGTTCTTC
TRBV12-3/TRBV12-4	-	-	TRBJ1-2	CASGNVREYGYTF	TGTGCCAGCGGAAACGTGAGGGAATACGGCTACACCTTC
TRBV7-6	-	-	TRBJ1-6	CASSSRWASPLHF	TGTGCCAGCAGCTCCCGCTGGGCGTCACCCCTCCACTTT
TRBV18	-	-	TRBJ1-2	CASSPFEGPYGYTF	TGTGCCAGCTCACCTTTTGAAGGCCCCTATGGCTACACCTTC
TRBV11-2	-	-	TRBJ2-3	CASSLGVGYTDTQYF	TGTGCCAGCAGCTTAGGAGTGGGCTACACAGATACGCAGTATTTT
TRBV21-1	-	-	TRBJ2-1	CASSKTDASPAGGARRNEQFF	TGTGCCAGCAGCAAAACGGACGCCTCCCCCGCGGGGGGAGCGCGGAGGAATGAGCAGTTCTTC
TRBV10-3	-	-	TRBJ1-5	CAISPTGEIGNQPQHF	TGTGCCATCAGTCCAACGGGGGAGATCGGCAATCAGCCCCAGCATTTT